This TCR beta chain was documented in a study of T-cell memory formation after mild COVID-19. General study results and limits: Clones that contracted clustered mainly in CM and EM if CD4+ and in EMRA if CD8+. Memory from before infection featured some responding clones, which suggests cross-reactive memory joined.

With respect to this clonotype: What it binds is not known.

Per germline, CDR1 SGHTA and CDR2 FQGNSA. The CDR3 contains 12 residues. V lost 2 bases to trimming and J lost 10 bases, with 6 bases between them. The authors produced TCR alpha and TCR beta cDNA libraries with sample barcodes and UMIs by 5'RACE using constant-segment primers. TCRdb fed the 5' RACE reads into MiXCR, producing one record per CDR3 protein. The sample records 90,000 to 120,000 distinct CDR3 sequences, roughly an eighth being singletons. This TCR was recovered from a man aged 18 to 35 who had mild COVID-19 (a few samples of this study predate the infection). Cell type and time point are not known. The chain uses TRBV7-2 and TRBJ1-6; TRBD1 might be the D (6 bases). Material: PBMCs or a T cell subset sorted from them (not recorded which). The CDR3 sequence: CASSLTGSPLHF. CDR3 coding DNA: TGTGCCAGCAGCTTAACAGGGTCACCCCTCCACTTT.